Presented here are 24 T cell receptor beta chains from one specimen sequenced in a study of T cells in narcolepsy. The repertoire was sequenced with immunoSEQ multiplex PCR; TCRdb's copy has only in-frame clones and lacks some. The sample includes 23,000 or so clones, approximately 84% seen only once; the top ten take 1.3%. Material for sequencing was CD45RA- memory CD4+ T cells from PBMCs. These receptors came from a human donor with narcolepsy.

The chain uses TRBV4-2 and TRBJ2-1; weak D call: TRBD1 (6 bases). CDR3 size: 15 residues. Deletions cut 0 bases from V and 7 bases from J, with 13 bases between. Germline CDR1 LGHNA, CDR2 YNFKEQ. The CDR3 protein is CASSQDQGRKNEQFF. The CDR3 DNA reads TGTGCCAGCAGCCAAGATCAGGGGCGGAAGAATGAGCAGTTCTTC.

The genes are TRBV7-2 and TRBJ2-1; D is unclear. V lost 0 bases and J 11 bases, leaving 8 bases between the germline ends. The germline CDR1 and CDR2 sequences are SGHTA and FQGNSA. The CDR3 totals 12 residues. CDR3 nucleotide sequence: TGTGCCAGCAGCTTAGCGTCAGCGAAGCAGTTCTTC. Amino acids: CASSLASAKQFF.

The rearrangement uses TRBV6-5 and TRBJ1-5, with D perhaps matching TRBD1 (5 bases). Germline CDR1 reads MNHEY; CDR2 reads SVGAGI. V gave up 0 bases and J gave up 2 bases, with 8 bases separating them. This CDR3 is 15 amino acids long. The CDR3 sequence: CASSYSRGGNQPQHF. The CDR3, as DNA: TGTGCCAGCAGTTACTCGAGGGGAGGCAATCAGCCCCAGCATTTT.

Worth noting for this clone: Distinct nucleotide sequences in the sample also encode this CDR3. The CDR3 loop is CASSLTQGGGEQYF. CDR3 sequence (DNA): TGCGCCAGCAGCTTAACACAGGGAGGGGGGGAGCAGTACTTC. V is TRBV5-1 and J is TRBJ2-7, with D maybe TRBD2 (7 bases). The germline gives CDR1 SGHRS, CDR2 YFSETQ. The CDR3 loop spans 14 amino acids. V was trimmed by 2 bases and J by 7 bases, leaving 16 bases between them.

The rearrangement joins TRBV4-2 to TRBJ2-1, with 8 bases matching TRBD2. The germline V gene encodes CDR1 LGHNA and CDR2 YNFKEQ. The junction had 8 bases not matched to a gene; V was cut back by 2 bases and J by 2 bases. This CDR3 is 17 amino acids long. CDR3: CASSQQDSGIAYNEQFF. As DNA, the CDR3 is TGTGCCAGCAGCCAACAGGATAGCGGGATTGCCTACAATGAGCAGTTCTTC.

The rearrangement uses TRBV7-2 and TRBJ1-1; D is perhaps TRBD1 (5 bases). The CDR3 contains 14 residues. Between the trimmed V and J ends, which lost 1 base and 10 bases, there was a span of 16 bases. Germline CDR1 and CDR2: SGHTA and FQGNSA. CDR3 nucleotide sequence: TGTGCCAGCAGCTTAGTAAGTGTCGGGGGATTAGCTTTCTTT. It translates to CASSLVSVGGLAFF.

The V gene is TRBV18, the J gene TRBJ1-1; D remains unclear. The germline gives CDR1 KGHSH, CDR2 LQKENI. The CDR3 totals 12 residues. With 3 bases removed from V and 5 bases from J, the gap between germline ends came to 7 bases. The CDR3 loop is CASSPLGTEAFF. DNA of the CDR3: TGTGCCAGCTCACCTTTGGGAACTGAAGCTTTCTTT.

The rearrangement links TRBV28 to TRBJ2-7, with D perhaps TRBD1 (5 bases). The V gene lost 6 bases and the J gene lost 6 bases, with 9 bases spanning the gap. The length of the CDR3 is 11 residues. Germline lookup yields CDR1 MDHEN and CDR2 SYDVKM. The CDR3 loop is CASSVRGEQYF. Written as DNA, the CDR3 is TGTGCCAGCAGCGTTAGGGGCGAGCAGTACTTC.

The genes are TRBV18 and TRBJ1-2, with 7 bases that match TRBD1. This CDR3 contains 14 residues. Germline CDR1 and CDR2: KGHSH and LQKENI. Losses at the gene ends were 3 bases for V and 1 base for J; bases not matched to a gene: 2. The CDR3 region is CASSPTGDNYGYTF. In DNA form, the CDR3 reads TGTGCCAGCTCACCTACAGGGGATAACTATGGCTACACCTTC.

The chain employs TRBV7-2 and TRBJ1-5; tentative D call: TRBD1 (5 bases). Trimming stripped 3 bases from V and 2 bases from J, with 14 bases between. Germline loops: CDR1 SGHTA, CDR2 FQGNSA. There are 16 residues in the CDR3. In DNA, the CDR3 is TGTGCCAGCAGCTTGGTTGAGGGGCTTGGCAATCAGCCCCAGCATTTT. Protein product: CASSLVEGLGNQPQHF.

The chain uses TRBV25-1 and TRBJ1-1, with unresolved D. Germline lookup yields CDR1 MGHDK and CDR2 SYGVNS. Trimming pared 3 bases from V and 0 bases from J, leaving 5 bases between. The CDR3 sequence is 13 residues long. The CDR3 reads CASSDLLNTEAFF. The DNA of the CDR3 is TGTGCCAGCAGTGACTTACTGAACACTGAAGCTTTCTTT. Variable domain in full (rest from reference TRBV25-1 and TRBJ1-1): EADIYQTPRYLVIGTGKKITLECSQTMGHDKMYWYQQDPGMELHLIHYSYGVNSTEKGDLSSESTVSRIRTEHFPLTLESARPSHTSQYLCASSDLLNTEAFFGQGTRLTVV.

This chain uses TRBV25-1 with TRBJ1-2; D unresolved. Germline CDR1 and CDR2: MGHDK and SYGVNS. CDR3 length equals 12 residues. Trimming removed 8 bases from V and 5 bases from J, with 12 bases in between. The CDR3 DNA reads TGTGCCAGCTCAGACGGAAAATATGGCTACACCTTC. It codes for CASSDGKYGYTF.

This rearrangement joins TRBV6-1 to TRBJ2-3; 7 nucleotides agree with TRBD2. Per the germline V gene, CDR1 is MNHNS and CDR2 is SASEGT. V gave up 2 bases and J gave up 6 bases; unmatched junction bases: 5. The CDR3 is 14 amino acids. The DNA for the CDR3 is TGTGCCAGCAGTGAAATAGGGAGGGTCGATACGCAGTATTTT. Its protein product is CASSEIGRVDTQYF.

The genes are TRBV18 and TRBJ2-7; 10 nucleotides agree with TRBD2. The V gene's germline CDR1 is KGHSH and CDR2 LQKENI. The junction had 3 bases not matched to a gene; V was cut back by 4 bases and J by 3 bases. The CDR3 contains 14 residues. The CDR3 loop is CASSRLAGLYEQYF. DNA for the CDR3: TGTGCCAGCTCACGACTAGCGGGCCTCTACGAGCAGTACTTC.

V is TRBV28 and J is TRBJ2-2, with no clear D. The CDR3 runs 18 residues. Germline lookup yields CDR1 MDHEN and CDR2 SYDVKM. V was shortened by 3 bases and J by 4 bases, with 21 bases between the two germline ends. This chain's CDR3 is CASSFRPFGRLPTGELFF. The CDR3 coding sequence is TGTGCCAGCAGTTTTCGACCGTTCGGCAGGCTTCCCACCGGGGAGCTGTTTTTT.

This clone was seen a handful of times. The CDR3 protein is CASSIQSQPQHF. CDR3 sequence (DNA): TGTGCCAGTAGTATTCAGAGTCAGCCCCAGCATTTT. The chain couples TRBV19 to TRBJ1-5; D remains unclear. V shed 3 bases and J shed 6 bases, with 6 bases lying between them. Germline V gene lookup returns CDR1 LNHDA and CDR2 SQIVND (reference sequence). This CDR3 region has 12 residues.

The rearrangement joins TRBV25-1 to TRBJ2-2, with 10 positions matching TRBD2. The CDR3 is 17 amino acids. V was pared by 0 bases and J by 3 bases, with 4 bases of the junction left unmatched. The germline CDR1 and CDR2 sequences are MGHDK and SYGVNS. The CDR3 DNA is TGTGCCAGCAGTGAATATGGACTAGCGGATTACACCGGGGAGCTGTTTTTT. Translation: CASSEYGLADYTGELFF.

This rearrangement joins TRBV7-2 to TRBJ2-7; a weak D match, TRBD2 (5 bases). Trimming removed 5 bases from V and 6 bases from J, with 14 bases in between. This CDR3 is 13 amino acids long. Germline V gene data show CDR1 as SGHTA and CDR2 as FQGNSA. CDR3 sequence reads: CASSPSSFGEQYF. In nucleotides, the CDR3 is TGTGCCAGCAGCCCTTCTAGCTTCGGCGAGCAGTACTTC. Supplemented by reference TRBV7-2 and TRBJ2-7, the full variable domain reads GAGVSQSPSNKVTEKGKDVELRCDPISGHTALYWYRQSLGQGLEFLIYFQGNSAPDKSGLPSDRFSAERTGGSVSTLTIQRTQQEDSAVYLCASSPSSFGEQYFGPGTRLTVT.

This clone was picked up a small number of times. Here the CDR3 DNA reads TGTGCCAGCAGCTCAGTACAAGCCCCCGCGCCCCAGCATTTT. It yields the protein CASSSVQAPAPQHF. The chain employs TRBV5-6 and TRBJ1-5, with D unclear. The CDR3 loop spans 14 amino acids. The germline CDR1 and CDR2 sequences are SGHDT and YYEEEE. Trimming removed 3 bases from V and 9 bases from J, with 16 bases in between. Filled out from reference TRBV5-6 and TRBJ1-5, the complete variable domain reads DAGVTQSPTHLIKTRGQQVTLRCSPKSGHDTVSWYQQALGQGPQFIFQYYEEEERQRGNFPDRFSGHQFPNYSSELNVNALLLGDSALYLCASSSVQAPAPQHFGDGTRLSIL.

The chain couples TRBV4-3 to TRBJ2-1; D is uncertain. V shed 4 bases and J shed 8 bases, with 15 bases lying between them. The CDR3 is made up of 14 amino acids. Germline values: CDR1 LGHNA, CDR2 YSLEER. The CDR3 coding sequence is TGCGCCAGCAGCCTGGCCCGCCGGAGCGATGAGCAGTTCTTC. This codes for CASSLARRSDEQFF.

The chain combines TRBV10-3 with TRBJ2-5, with TRBD2 matching over 7 bases. V was pared by 7 bases and J by 4 bases, with 9 bases of the junction left unmatched. The CDR3 consists of 14 residues. Germline CDR1 reads ENHRY; CDR2 reads SYGVKD. CDR3 DNA: TGTGCCATCAAAGTTGGAGGGGAGGGAGAGACCCAGTACTTC. This encodes CAIKVGGEGETQYF.

This chain uses TRBV6-6 with TRBJ2-7, with 9 bases that match TRBD2. Germline assignment: CDR1 MNHNY and CDR2 SVGAGI (reference sequence). Trimming cost V 0 bases and J 6 bases; bases outside gene matches: 6. CDR3 size: 15 residues. CDR3: CASSYSPLAGTEQYF. For the CDR3, the DNA is TGTGCCAGCAGTTACTCTCCTCTAGCGGGAACCGAGCAGTACTTC.

The chain links TRBV10-1 to TRBJ2-7, with no clear D. Germline CDR1 WNHNN, CDR2 SYGVQD (reference sequence). The CDR3 contains 13 residues. V dropped 2 bases and J dropped 1 base, with 6 bases sitting between them. The CDR3 here is CASSEEVSYEQYF. In DNA form, the CDR3 reads TGCGCCAGCAGTGAGGAAGTTTCCTACGAGCAGTACTTC.

The chain recombines TRBV2 with TRBJ2-5, with D unresolved. Germline V CDR1 and CDR2: SNHLY, FYNNEI. The CDR3 has 11 amino acids. Trimming cost V 7 bases and J 1 base, with 4 bases left between them. Here the CDR3 reads CASTFQETQYF. CDR3 bases: TGTGCCAGCACCTTCCAAGAGACCCAGTACTTC. Full variable domain (rest looked up from reference TRBV2 and TRBJ2-5): EPEVTQTPSHQVTQMGQEVILRCVPISNHLYFYWYRQILGQKVEFLVSFYNNEISEKSEIFDDQFSVERPDGSNFTLKIRSTKLEDSAMYFCASTFQETQYFGPGTRLLVL.